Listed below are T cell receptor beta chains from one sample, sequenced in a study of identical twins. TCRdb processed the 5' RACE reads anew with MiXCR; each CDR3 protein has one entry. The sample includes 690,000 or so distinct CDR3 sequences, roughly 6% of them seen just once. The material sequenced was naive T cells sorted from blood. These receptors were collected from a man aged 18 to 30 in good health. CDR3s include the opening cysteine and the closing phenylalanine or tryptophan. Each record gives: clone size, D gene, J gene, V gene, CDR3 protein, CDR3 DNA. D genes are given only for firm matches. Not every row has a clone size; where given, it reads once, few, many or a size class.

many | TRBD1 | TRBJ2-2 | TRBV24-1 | CATSVGTGWNGELFF | TGTGCCACCAGTGTCGGGACAGGGTGGAACGGGGAGCTGTTTTTT
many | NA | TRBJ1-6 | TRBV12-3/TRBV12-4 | CASTDLEGNSPLHF | TGTGCCAGCACCGATCTGGAGGGCAATTCACCCCTCCACTTT
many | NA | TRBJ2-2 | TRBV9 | CASSVAGDVPGELFF | TGTGCCAGCAGCGTAGCCGGGGACGTTCCCGGGGAGCTGTTTTTT
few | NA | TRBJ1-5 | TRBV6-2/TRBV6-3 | CASSFQRHSNQPQHF | TGTGCCAGCAGTTTCCAGAGACATAGCAATCAGCCCCAGCATTTT
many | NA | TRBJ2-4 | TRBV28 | CASSIGGGRAKNIQYF | TGTGCCAGCAGTATAGGGGGCGGGAGGGCCAAAAACATTCAGTACTTC
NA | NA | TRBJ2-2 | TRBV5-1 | CASSAELNTGELFF | TGCGCCAGCAGCGCAGAATTAAACACCGGGGAGCTGTTTTTT
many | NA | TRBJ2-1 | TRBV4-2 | CASSPLKGGESSYNEQFF | TGTGCCAGCAGCCCCCTAAAGGGGGGGGAGAGCTCCTACAATGAGCAGTTCTTC
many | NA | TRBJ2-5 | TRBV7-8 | CASSPDLADSQETQYF | TGTGCCAGCAGCCCGGACTTAGCCGACTCCCAAGAGACCCAGTACTTC
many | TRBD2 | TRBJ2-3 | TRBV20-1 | CSATPGGDTDTQYF | TGCAGTGCTACCCCGGGAGGCGACACAGATACGCAGTATTTT
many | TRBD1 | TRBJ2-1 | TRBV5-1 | CASSLTNAGTGSYNEQFF | TGCGCCAGCAGCTTAACTAATGCCGGGACAGGGTCCTACAATGAGCAGTTCTTC
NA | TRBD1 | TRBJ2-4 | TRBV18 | CASSPLVQGAEQLAKNIQYF | TGTGCCAGCTCACCACTAGTACAGGGGGCCGAACAGCTAGCCAAAAACATTCAGTACTTC
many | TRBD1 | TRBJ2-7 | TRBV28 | CASRQTGGIGEQYF | TGTGCCAGCAGACAAACAGGGGGTATAGGCGAGCAGTACTTC
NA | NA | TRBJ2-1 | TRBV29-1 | CSVDLRYNEQFF | TGCAGCGTTGATCTCCGATACAATGAGCAGTTCTTC
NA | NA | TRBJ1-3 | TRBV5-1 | CASSSVGAAGNTIYF | TGCGCCAGCAGCTCAGTAGGGGCGGCTGGAAACACCATATATTTT
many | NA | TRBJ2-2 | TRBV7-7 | CASEANTGELFF | TGTGCCAGCGAGGCGAACACCGGGGAGCTGTTTTTT
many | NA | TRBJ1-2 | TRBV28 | CASSLGDPYGYTF | TGTGCCAGCAGTTTAGGGGACCCTTATGGCTACACCTTC
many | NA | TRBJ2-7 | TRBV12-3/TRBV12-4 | CASSPYGRFYEQYF | TGTGCCAGCAGTCCATACGGACGCTTCTACGAGCAGTACTTC
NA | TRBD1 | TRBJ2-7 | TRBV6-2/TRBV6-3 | CASSYSFTGGEQYF | TGTGCCAGCAGTTACTCGTTCACAGGGGGCGAGCAGTACTTC
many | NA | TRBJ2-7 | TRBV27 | CASSLGRIYEQYF | TGTGCCAGCAGTTTGGGCAGGATCTACGAGCAGTACTTC
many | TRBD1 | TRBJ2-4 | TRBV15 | CATSRVPGGFQYF | TGTGCCACCAGCAGAGTTCCAGGGGGTTTTCAGTACTTC
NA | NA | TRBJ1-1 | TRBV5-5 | CASSLVNPGLAF | TGTGCCAGCAGCTTGGTAAACCCGGGTCTGGCATTT
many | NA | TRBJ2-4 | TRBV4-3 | CASSQDTGTYIQYF | TGCGCCAGCAGCCAAGATACTGGGACGTACATTCAGTACTTC
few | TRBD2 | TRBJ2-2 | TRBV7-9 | CASSLEGLATGELFF | TGTGCCAGCAGCTTAGAAGGACTAGCGACCGGGGAGCTGTTTTTT
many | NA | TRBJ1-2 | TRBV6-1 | CASRQITDSSHLGYTF | TGTGCCAGCCGACAAATTACGGACAGCTCCCATCTTGGCTACACCTTC
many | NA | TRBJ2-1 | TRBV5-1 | CASSLEHGRGDEQFF | TGCGCCAGCAGCTTGGAACACGGACGAGGGGATGAGCAGTTCTTC
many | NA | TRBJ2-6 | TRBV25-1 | CASSNQGDTGANVLTF | TGTGCCAGCAGTAACCAGGGAGATACTGGGGCCAACGTCCTGACTTTC
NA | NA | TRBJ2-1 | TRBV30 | CAWSALLHNEQFF | TGTGCCTGGAGTGCATTACTCCACAATGAGCAGTTCTTC
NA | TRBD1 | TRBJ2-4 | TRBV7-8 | CASSLAAVRGQSIQYF | TGTGCCAGCAGCTTAGCCGCGGTCAGGGGGCAATCCATTCAGTACTTC
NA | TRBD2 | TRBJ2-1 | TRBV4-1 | CASSRHPLSAGGPDEQFF | TGCGCCAGCAGCCGGCACCCCTTGAGCGCGGGAGGTCCGGATGAGCAGTTCTTC
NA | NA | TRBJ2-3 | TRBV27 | CASSSSGSTLLDTQYF | TGTGCCAGCAGTTCGTCTGGCAGTACCCTTTTGGATACGCAGTATTTT
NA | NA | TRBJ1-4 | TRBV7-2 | CASSYEGATNEKLFF | TGTGCCAGCAGTTACGAGGGCGCAACTAATGAAAAACTGTTTTTT
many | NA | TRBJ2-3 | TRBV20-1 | CSARDGSGMGDTQYF | TGCAGTGCTAGAGATGGCTCGGGGATGGGAGATACGCAGTATTTT
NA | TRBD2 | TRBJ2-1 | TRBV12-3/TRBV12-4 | CASSELSGSYNEQFF | TGTGCCAGCAGTGAGCTTAGCGGGTCCTACAATGAGCAGTTCTTC
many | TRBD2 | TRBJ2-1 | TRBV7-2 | CASSPRLAGGLGEQFF | TGTGCCAGCAGCCCCAGACTAGCGGGAGGACTGGGTGAGCAGTTCTTC
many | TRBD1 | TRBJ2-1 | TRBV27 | CASSPRQGPRDEQFF | TGTGCCAGCAGTCCTCGACAGGGACCGAGGGATGAGCAGTTCTTC
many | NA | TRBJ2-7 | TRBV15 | CATSTKDEQYF | TGTGCCACCAGCACGAAGGACGAGCAGTACTTC
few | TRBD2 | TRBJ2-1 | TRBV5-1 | CASSPVAGGGNEQFF | TGCGCCAGCAGTCCGGTAGCGGGCGGTGGGAATGAGCAGTTCTTC
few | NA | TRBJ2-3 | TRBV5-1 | CASSLVVVGQRPTDTQYF | TGCGCCAGCAGCTTGGTTGTCGTCGGACAGAGACCCACAGATACGCAGTATTTT
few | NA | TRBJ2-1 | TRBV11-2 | CASSLESWVGNEQFF | TGTGCCAGCAGCTTAGAGAGTTGGGTAGGCAATGAGCAGTTCTTC
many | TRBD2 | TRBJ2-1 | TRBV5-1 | CASSSGTSGIRDRSYNEQFF | TGCGCCAGCAGCTCCGGGACTAGCGGGATCCGCGACCGATCCTACAATGAGCAGTTCTTC
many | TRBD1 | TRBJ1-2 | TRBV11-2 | CASSLVGDSTYGYTF | TGTGCCAGCAGCTTAGTAGGGGACAGTACCTATGGCTACACCTTC
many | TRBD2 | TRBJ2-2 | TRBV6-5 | CASSLPRGRENTGELFF | TGTGCCAGCAGTTTGCCTCGCGGGAGGGAGAACACCGGGGAGCTGTTTTTT
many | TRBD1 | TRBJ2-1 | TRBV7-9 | CASSLSWTGHEQFF | TGTGCCAGCAGCTTATCCTGGACAGGACATGAGCAGTTCTTC
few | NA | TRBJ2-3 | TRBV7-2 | CASSLSGGRDTQYF | TGTGCCAGCAGCTTAAGTGGCGGGCGGGATACGCAGTATTTT
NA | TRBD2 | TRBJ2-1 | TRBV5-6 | CASRSQLIAGVNEQFF | TGTGCCAGCAGAAGCCAGCTTATAGCGGGAGTGAATGAGCAGTTCTTC
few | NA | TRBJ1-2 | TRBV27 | CASSFAGINYGYTF | TGTGCCAGCAGTTTCGCCGGGATTAACTATGGCTACACCTTC
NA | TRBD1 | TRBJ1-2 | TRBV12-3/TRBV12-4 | CASSYRGTNYGYTF | TGTGCCAGCAGTTACAGGGGAACTAACTATGGCTACACCTTC
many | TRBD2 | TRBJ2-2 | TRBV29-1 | CSAKREGNTGELFF | TGCAGCGCGAAACGGGAGGGAAACACCGGGGAGCTGTTTTTT